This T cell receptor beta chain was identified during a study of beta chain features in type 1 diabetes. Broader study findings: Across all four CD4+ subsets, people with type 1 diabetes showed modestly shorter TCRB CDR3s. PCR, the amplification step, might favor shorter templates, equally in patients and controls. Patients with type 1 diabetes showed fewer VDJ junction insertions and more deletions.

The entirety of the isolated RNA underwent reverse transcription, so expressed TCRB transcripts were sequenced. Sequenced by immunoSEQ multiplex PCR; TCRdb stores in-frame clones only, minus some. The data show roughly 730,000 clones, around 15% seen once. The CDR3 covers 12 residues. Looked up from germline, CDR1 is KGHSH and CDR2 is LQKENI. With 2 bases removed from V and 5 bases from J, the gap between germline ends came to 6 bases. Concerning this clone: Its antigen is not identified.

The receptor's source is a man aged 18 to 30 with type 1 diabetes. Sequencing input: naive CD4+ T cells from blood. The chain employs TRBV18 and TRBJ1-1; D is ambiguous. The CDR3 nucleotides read TGTGCCAGCTCACCAATTTTTACTGAAGCTTTCTTT. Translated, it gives CASSPIFTEAFF.